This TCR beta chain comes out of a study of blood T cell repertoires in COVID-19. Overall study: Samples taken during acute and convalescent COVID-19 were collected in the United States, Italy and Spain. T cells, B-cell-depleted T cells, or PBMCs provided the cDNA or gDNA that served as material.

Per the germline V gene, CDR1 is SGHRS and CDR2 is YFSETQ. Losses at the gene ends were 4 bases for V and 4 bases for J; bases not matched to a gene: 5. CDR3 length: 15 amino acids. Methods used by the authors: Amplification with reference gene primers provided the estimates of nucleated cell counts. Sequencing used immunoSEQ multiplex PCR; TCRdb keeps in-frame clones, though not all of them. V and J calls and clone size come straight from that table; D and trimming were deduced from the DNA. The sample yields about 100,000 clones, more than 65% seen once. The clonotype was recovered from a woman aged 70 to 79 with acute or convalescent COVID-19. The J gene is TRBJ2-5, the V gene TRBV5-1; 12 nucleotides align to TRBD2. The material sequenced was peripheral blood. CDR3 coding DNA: TGCGCCAGCAGCCGTTGGACTAGCGGGGCAGAGACCCAGTACTTC. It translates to CASSRWTSGAETQYF.